This T cell receptor (beta chain) stems from a study of blood T cell repertoires in COVID-19. Looking at the study overall: PBMCs, B-cell-depleted T cells, or T cells provided the cDNA or gDNA that made up the material.

TCRdb keeps only in-frame clones here, not all; method: immunoSEQ multiplex PCR. This repertoire shows some 290,000 clones, 85% to 95% found once; its top ten account for roughly 3.9%. Cohorts were based on clinical histories the participants reported. People in the exposed group encountered a COVID-19 case within 2 weeks before entering the study. The clonotype was recovered from a young woman who had been exposed to COVID-19. Material for sequencing was PBMCs or T cells enriched from blood (not recorded which).

CDR3 bases: TGTGCCAGTAGGGGGGACAGGGTCACAGATACGCAGTATTTT. Amino acid sequence: CASRGDRVTDTQYF. This chain joins TRBV19 and TRBJ2-3, with 9 bases that match TRBD1. Germline V gives CDR1 LNHDA, CDR2 SQIVND (reference sequence). This CDR3 comprises 14 residues. V was pared by 6 bases and J by 2 bases, with 3 bases of the junction left unmatched.